Listed here are 29 T cell receptor beta chains from one sample, sequenced in a study of OX40 agonist ivuxolimab in advanced cancers. The protocol was immunoSEQ multiplex PCR, while the TCRdb copy is restricted to in-frame clones and leaves out a portion. The table shows 15,000 to 25,000 clones, with around nine tenths occurring only once. The sequences come from CD4+ or CD8+ T cells sorted from blood, collected in a trial of the OX40 agonist ivuxolimab. The receptor source for this set is an adult with an advanced solid tumor such as melanoma, head and neck, liver or kidney cancer.

J is TRBJ2-2 and V is TRBV2; D uncertain. This CDR3 region has 12 residues. V was trimmed by 6 bases and J by 7 bases, leaving 9 bases between them. CDR1 and CDR2 from the germline V gene are SNHLY and FYNNEI. CDR3 protein: CASRGLIGELFF. The CDR3 DNA is TGTGCCAGCAGGGGCCTTATCGGGGAGCTGTTTTTT.

The chain carries TRBV4-3 and TRBJ1-1; D not resolved. The CDR3 is made up of 14 amino acids. CDR1 and CDR2 (germline): LGHNA, YSLEER. V was trimmed by 0 bases and J by 5 bases, leaving 10 bases between them. CDR3 amino acids: CASSQDERGTEAFF. CDR3 sequence (DNA): TGCGCCAGCAGCCAAGATGAACGGGGTACTGAAGCTTTCTTT.

CDR3 sequence (DNA): TGTGCCAGTAGTCCACAAGGGGGGGGCAATGAGCAGTTCTTC. This encodes CASSPQGGGNEQFF. The chain carries TRBV19 and TRBJ2-1; D is possibly TRBD2 (7 bases). Germline values: CDR1 LNHDA, CDR2 SQIVND (reference sequence). V was pared by 5 bases and J by 6 bases, with 14 bases between. The CDR3 has 14 residues.

The rearrangement joins TRBV27 to TRBJ2-2, with D uncertain. CDR1 is MNHEY and CDR2 is SMNVEV in the germline V gene (reference sequence). The CDR3 is made up of 14 amino acids. V lost 4 bases and J 1 base, leaving 7 bases between the germline ends. For the CDR3, the DNA is TGTGCCAGCAGTTATATGGGGAACACCGGGGAGCTGTTTTTT. This encodes CASSYMGNTGELFF.

The J gene is TRBJ2-7, the V gene TRBV27; no clear D. The V gene lost 0 bases and the J gene lost 5 bases, with 11 bases spanning the gap. The CDR3 spans 14 residues. Germline V CDR1 and CDR2: MNHEY, SMNVEV (reference sequence). The CDR3 nucleotides read TGTGCCAGCAGTTTATCCGCAGTCAGCGACGAGCAGTACTTC. It yields the protein CASSLSAVSDEQYF.

The rearrangement uses TRBV18 and TRBJ2-5; tentatively, D is TRBD1 or TRBD2 (5 bases each). Looked up from germline, CDR1 is KGHSH and CDR2 is LQKENI. The V gene lost 3 bases and the J gene lost 2 bases, with 19 bases spanning the gap. The CDR3 runs 17 residues. CDR3 sequence: CASSPILGRGAQETQYF. The CDR3 nucleotides are TGTGCCAGCTCACCGATACTTGGAAGGGGAGCGCAAGAGACCCAGTACTTC.

CDR3 protein: CASSLPYISTDTQYF. CDR3 nucleotide sequence: TGTGCCAGCAGTTTGCCTTATATTAGCACAGATACGCAGTATTTT. The chain has TRBV28 and TRBJ2-3; no reliable D call. The CDR3 is 15 amino acids. Trimming took off 3 bases at V and 0 bases at J, with 10 bases between the two ends. The germline V gene encodes CDR1 MDHEN and CDR2 SYDVKM.

The rearrangement uses TRBV27 and TRBJ2-5; D perhaps matches TRBD2 (6 bases). Germline lookup yields CDR1 MNHEY and CDR2 SMNVEV (reference sequence). There are 15 residues in the CDR3. Trimming removed 5 bases from V and 4 bases from J, with 17 bases in between. CDR3 sequence (DNA): TGTGCCAGCAGTCCCAGGGAGGAGGTCGGAGAGACCCAGTACTTC. Its protein product is CASSPREEVGETQYF.

This clone has only a few counts. V is TRBV5-6 and J is TRBJ1-2; D is uncertain. The germline gives CDR1 SGHDT, CDR2 YYEEEE. The CDR3 is 11 amino acids. Trimming shortened V by 4 bases and J by 5 bases, and 6 bases separated the two germline ends. The DNA of the CDR3 is TGTGCCAGCAGCCAGAGATATGGCTACACCTTC. Encoded protein: CASSQRYGYTF.

The chain is built from TRBV15 and TRBJ2-1; D might be TRBD1 or TRBD2, each matching 6 bases. The V gene lost 5 bases and the J gene lost 10 bases, with 24 bases spanning the gap. The CDR3 consists of 16 residues. The germline CDR1 and CDR2 sequences are LNHNV and YYDKDF (reference sequence). The DNA of the CDR3 is TGTGCCACCAGCCCGGGGGCAGCGAAGCATAGTCCGGAGCAGTTCTTC. Amino acids: CATSPGAAKHSPEQFF.

The gene calls are TRBV30 and TRBJ1-2; D not certain. The CDR3 runs 12 residues. V lost 8 bases and J 3 bases, leaving 13 bases between the germline ends. CDR1 and CDR2 (germline): GTSNPN, SVGIG (reference sequence). This CDR3 is CAGRTDHYGYTF. CDR3 nucleotide sequence: TGTGCCGGACGGACGGACCACTATGGCTACACCTTC.

V and J are TRBV4-2 and TRBJ1-1, with D possibly TRBD1 on 5 matching bases. Germline CDR1 is LGHNA and CDR2 is YNFKEQ. Trimming removed 0 bases from V and 0 bases from J, with 11 bases in between. The CDR3 covers 16 residues. CDR3 in DNA: TGTGCCAGCAGCCAAGACAGATGGGGGATGAACACTGAAGCTTTCTTT. It codes for CASSQDRWGMNTEAFF.

This clone is medium-sized. The chain combines TRBV27 with TRBJ1-2, with 7 bases matching TRBD1. V was clipped by 2 bases and J by 6 bases; unmatched bases: 6. CDR3 length equals 14 residues. Germline CDR1 and CDR2: MNHEY and SMNVEV (reference sequence). CDR3 amino acids: CASSLRGLNNGYTF. Written as DNA, the CDR3 is TGTGCCAGCAGTTTAAGGGGGCTTAATAATGGCTACACCTTC.

The gene calls are TRBV7-6 and TRBJ2-3; D is undetermined. The V gene's germline CDR1 is SGHVS and CDR2 FNYEAQ. CDR3 length equals 15 residues. V lost 1 base and J 6 bases, leaving 14 bases between the germline ends. CDR3 nucleotide sequence: TGTGCCAGCAGCTTAGACGTCAGGCAGTCTGATACGCAGTATTTT. Translated: CASSLDVRQSDTQYF.

The V call is TRBV23-1, the J call TRBJ2-1; tentatively, D is TRBD2 (5 bases). TRBV23-1 is classed as an ORF, of uncertain function. The V gene lost 9 bases and the J gene lost 0 bases, with 18 bases spanning the gap. The CDR3 loop spans 16 amino acids. CDR3 in amino acids: CASPARRPSSYNEQFF. The CDR3 DNA reads as TGCGCCAGTCCCGCCCGGAGGCCGAGCTCCTACAATGAGCAGTTCTTC.

This clone was seen once. V gene TRBV7-3 combines with J gene TRBJ2-7, with TRBD1 matching 10 bases. Germline-derived CDR1 and CDR2 are SGHTA and FQGTGA. V shed 6 bases, J shed 7 bases, and the junction held 6 bases outside the gene matches. This CDR3 has 13 residues. CDR3 amino acids: CASRSGTGEEQYF. The CDR3 DNA is TGTGCCAGCAGGTCCGGGACAGGGGAAGAGCAGTACTTC. Filled out from reference TRBV7-3 and TRBJ2-7, the complete variable domain reads GAGVSQTPSNKVTEKGKYVELRCDPISGHTALYWYRQSLGQGPEFLIYFQGTGAADDSGLPNDRFFAVRPEGSVSTLKIQRTERGDSAVYLCASRSGTGEEQYFGPGTRLTVT.

In the case of this clone: Sequence at one end of the junction differs from germline and may be a read error. The chain links TRBV7-3 to TRBJ2-1; a possible D gene is TRBD2 (5 bases). Per the germline V gene, CDR1 is SGHTA and CDR2 is FQGTGA. The CDR3 extends over 15 amino acids. The CDR3 reads CASSLNLGDFNERFF. The DNA for the CDR3 is TGTGCCAGCAGCTTAAATTTGGGAGATTTCAATGAGCGGTTCTTC.

This clone was observed a single time. CDR3 region: CASSFALSGTSGSTDTQYF. The CDR3 bases are TGTGCCAGCAGTTTTGCACTCTCCGGGACTAGCGGGAGCACAGATACGCAGTATTTT. This sequence joins TRBV28 and TRBJ2-3; 12 nucleotides match TRBD2. V shed 3 bases and J 0 bases; nucleotides not matched to a gene: 10. Per the germline V gene, CDR1 is MDHEN and CDR2 is SYDVKM. The CDR3 extends over 19 amino acids.

The chain has TRBV4-3 and TRBJ2-1, with D uncertain. CDR1 is LGHNA and CDR2 is YSLEER in the germline V gene. The CDR3 contains 18 residues. The V end lost 0 bases, the J end lost 4 bases, and 19 bases lay between the germline ends. CDR3 bases: TGCGCCAGCAGCCAAGATCGGCAGGACCACCCTACTTACAATGAGCAGTTCTTC. Translation: CASSQDRQDHPTYNEQFF.

This clone was detected only once. This chain connects TRBV9 to TRBJ2-3; TRBD2 might be the D (5 bases). This CDR3 region has 13 residues. V shed 1 base and J shed 6 bases, with 9 bases lying between them. Germline V gives CDR1 SGDLS, CDR2 YYNGEE. CDR3 in amino acids: CASSVYGEDTQYF. The CDR3 DNA reads TGTGCCAGCAGCGTATATGGGGAGGATACGCAGTATTTT.

The chain is built from TRBV19 and TRBJ1-1; D not resolved. This CDR3 has 13 amino acids. Trimming stripped 7 bases from V and 4 bases from J, with 13 bases between. The germline CDR1 and CDR2 sequences are LNHDA and SQIVND (reference sequence). The CDR3 DNA reads as TGTGCCAGTACCTCTGGGCCGGCCACTGAAGCTTTCTTT. It specifies CASTSGPATEAFF.

The chain has TRBV5-5 and TRBJ2-1; TRBD2 is a possible D gene (6 bases). This CDR3 spans 17 amino acids. The germline gives CDR1 SGHKS, CDR2 YYEKEE (reference sequence). Trimming took 0 bases from V and 0 from J, leaving 13 bases between them. The CDR3 is CASSLVGSGDSYNEQFF. The DNA of the CDR3 is TGTGCCAGCAGCTTGGTGGGTTCGGGAGACTCCTACAATGAGCAGTTCTTC.

CDR3 residues: CASSLSPDGHYEQYF. CDR3 DNA: TGTGCCAGCAGTTTATCCCCTGACGGACACTACGAGCAGTACTTC. The chain recombines TRBV27 with TRBJ2-7, with D possibly TRBD1 on 5 matching bases. Trimming removed 0 bases from V and 3 bases from J, with 12 bases in between. This CDR3 has 15 residues. CDR1 is MNHEY, CDR2 SMNVEV, per germline (reference sequence).

In this sample, this clone turned up once. The rearrangement uses TRBV9 and TRBJ2-1; 11 bases agree with TRBD2. Germline CDR1 reads SGDLS; CDR2 reads YYNGEE. The length of the CDR3 is 15 residues. V lost 2 bases to trimming and J lost 6 bases; unmatched junction nucleotides: 4. The DNA for the CDR3 is TGTGCCAGCAGCGTTAGCGGGAGGGCCCTCAATGAGCAGTTCTTC. It specifies CASSVSGRALNEQFF. The entire variable domain, with the rest obtained from reference TRBV9 and TRBJ2-1, is as follows: DSGVTQTPKHLITATGQRVTLRCSPRSGDLSVYWYQQSLDQGLQFLIQYYNGEERAKGNILERFSAQQFPDLHSELNLSSLELGDSALYFCASSVSGRALNEQFFGPGTRLTVL.

This chain links TRBV9 with TRBJ2-1, with a possible D match to TRBD2 (6 bases). The CDR3 extends over 15 amino acids. CDR1 and CDR2 (germline): SGDLS, YYNGEE. The V end lost 0 bases, the J end lost 4 bases, and 11 bases lay between the germline ends. This CDR3 reads CASSVVSGAYNEQFF. DNA for the CDR3: TGTGCCAGCAGCGTAGTGTCGGGAGCTTACAATGAGCAGTTCTTC.

The rearrangement uses TRBV15 and TRBJ2-7; D tentatively fits TRBD1 or TRBD2 (6 bases each). V was pared by 0 bases and J by 3 bases, with 15 bases between. The CDR3 covers 16 residues. Germline V gene data show CDR1 as LNHNV and CDR2 as YYDKDF (reference sequence). The CDR3 reads CATSRDFGGTIYEQYF. The CDR3 DNA follows: TGTGCCACCAGCAGAGATTTTGGCGGGACAATCTACGAGCAGTACTTC. Supplemented by reference TRBV15 and TRBJ2-7, the full variable domain reads DAMVIQNPRYQVTQFGKPVTLSCSQTLNHNVMYWYQQKSSQAPKLLFHYYDKDFNNEADTPDNFQSRRPNTSFCFLDIRSPGLGDTAMYLCATSRDFGGTIYEQYFGPGTRLTVT.

The chain combines TRBV11-3 with TRBJ1-1; the D gene is possibly TRBD1 (6 bases). Trimming took off 6 bases at V and 8 bases at J, with 13 bases between the two ends. CDR1 is SGHNT and CDR2 is YENEEA in the germline V gene. This CDR3 is built from 12 residues. As DNA, the CDR3 is TGTGCCAGCAGTCTCCGAACAGGGGAAGCTTTCTTT. Protein: CASSLRTGEAFF.

This chain links TRBV6-5 with TRBJ2-3, with no clear D. CDR1 MNHEY and CDR2 SVGAGI come from the germline V gene. The CDR3 covers 13 residues. V was shortened by 2 bases and J by 6 bases, with 9 bases between the two germline ends. DNA of the CDR3: TGTGCCAGCAGTTACGGCTCCGCCGATACGCAGTATTTT. Translated, it gives CASSYGSADTQYF.

The rearrangement links TRBV7-9 to TRBJ2-1; no reliable D call. V was cut by 4 bases and J by 6 bases, with 7 bases left in between. The CDR3 totals 12 residues. Looked up from germline, CDR1 is SEHNR and CDR2 is FQNEAQ (reference sequence). CDR3 in amino acids: CASSSGGNEQFF. The CDR3 nucleotides read TGTGCCAGCAGCTCAGGTGGCAATGAGCAGTTCTTC.